These T cell receptor beta chains were read from a single sample in a study of T cell responses to AZD1222 COVID-19 vaccine. Sequencing was performed with immunoSEQ multiplex PCR; in TCRdb, only in-frame clones are kept and a portion is missing. Of tens of thousands of clones listed, 80% to 95% are singletons. Specimen: peripheral blood, collected 28 days after the second AZD1222 dose. The receptors were sampled from an adult who received the AZD1222 COVID-19 vaccine. Each CDR3 is given with its conserved first and last residue. D genes are given only for firm matches. Rows give clone size only sometimes, using once, few, many, or a class for an expanded clone.

length: 14; size: -; D: -; J: TRBJ2-7; V: TRBV19; DNA: TGTGCCAGTAGTATGGGGGCCTCGGCGGGGGAGCAGTACTTC; CDR3: CASSMGASAGEQYF
length: 12; size: -; D: TRBD1; J: TRBJ2-2; V: TRBV29-1; DNA: TGCAGCGTTGAAGCAGGGGGTGGGGAGCTGTTTTTT; CDR3: CSVEAGGGELFF
length: 15; size: -; D: TRBD1; J: TRBJ1-1; V: TRBV27; DNA: TGTGCCAGCAGAACAGCCCCTGGGACAGGGTATCAGGCTTTCTTT; CDR3: CASRTAPGTGYQAFF
length: 19; size: few; D: TRBD2; J: TRBJ2-1; V: TRBV9; DNA: TGTGCCAGCAGCGTTTTTTCGGGACTAGCGGGAGGTCTGGGGAATGAGCAGTTCTTC; CDR3: CASSVFSGLAGGLGNEQFF
length: 14; size: -; D: -; J: TRBJ2-3; V: TRBV5-6; DNA: TGTGCCAGCAGCGGGGGGTCCACGGGAGATACGCAGTATTTT; CDR3: CASSGGSTGDTQYF
length: 13; size: -; D: -; J: TRBJ1-1; V: TRBV5-1; DNA: TGCGCCAGCAGCACCCGGGGGGGCACTGAAGCTTTCTTT; CDR3: CASSTRGGTEAFF
length: 15; size: -; D: -; J: TRBJ2-1; V: TRBV4-2; DNA: TGTGCCAGCAGCCAAGTGTGGGATGGATACAATGAGCAGTTCTTC; CDR3: CASSQVWDGYNEQFF
length: 14; size: -; D: -; J: TRBJ1-1; V: TRBV27; DNA: TGTGCCAGCAAAATTGCGGCGATGAACACTGAAGCTTTCTTT; CDR3: CASKIAAMNTEAFF
length: 14; size: -; D: -; J: TRBJ1-5; V: TRBV19; DNA: TGTGCCAGTGGGAAACCCGGGGGCAATCAGCCCCAGCATTTT; CDR3: CASGKPGGNQPQHF
length: 15; size: -; D: TRBD1; J: TRBJ1-6; V: TRBV6-6; DNA: TGTGCCAGCAGTTCAGGGACAGGGTTGAATTCACCCCTCCACTTT; CDR3: CASSSGTGLNSPLHF
length: 13; size: -; D: -; J: TRBJ1-2; V: TRBV27; DNA: TGTGCCAGCAGTTTGAAAATTAACTATGGCTACACCTTC; CDR3: CASSLKINYGYTF
length: 14; size: -; D: -; J: TRBJ1-5; V: TRBV9; DNA: TGTGCCAGCAGCGTAGGACAGGAGGGGCAGCCCCAGCATTTT; CDR3: CASSVGQEGQPQHF
length: 14; size: few; D: TRBD1; J: TRBJ1-1; V: TRBV5-1; DNA: TGCGCCAGCAGCGTTGGACAGGGAAAGACTGAAGCTTTCTTT; CDR3: CASSVGQGKTEAFF
length: 15; size: -; D: -; J: TRBJ1-6; V: TRBV5-1; DNA: TGCGCCAGCAGCTTGATTAGCTCCTATAATTCACCCCTCCACTTT; CDR3: CASSLISSYNSPLHF
length: 15; size: few; D: -; J: TRBJ1-2; V: TRBV19; DNA: TGTGCCAGTAGAGGGTCAGGGGCCCTTAGCTATGGCTACACCTTC; CDR3: CASRGSGALSYGYTF
length: 14; size: -; D: TRBD1; J: TRBJ2-2; V: TRBV19; DNA: TGTGCCGGACAGGGGGCGGGGAGCACCGGGGAGCTGTTTTTT; CDR3: CAGQGAGSTGELFF
length: 12; size: -; D: -; J: TRBJ1-2; V: TRBV7-8; DNA: TGTGCCAGCAGCTTAGGGGGTCAGGGCTACACCTTC; CDR3: CASSLGGQGYTF
length: 13; size: -; D: -; J: TRBJ2-2; V: TRBV7-3; DNA: TGTGCCAGCAGTCCACTGGCGGCCGGGGAGCTGTTTTTT; CDR3: CASSPLAAGELFF
length: 13; size: -; D: -; J: TRBJ1-2; V: TRBV12-3/TRBV12-4; DNA: TGTGCCAGCAGTCCCTGGGACAACTATGGCTACACCTTC; CDR3: CASSPWDNYGYTF
length: 15; size: -; D: TRBD1; J: TRBJ2-2; V: TRBV19; DNA: TGTGCCAGTAGTATGAATACAGGGGGCACCGGGGAGCTGTTTTTT; CDR3: CASSMNTGGTGELFF
length: 13; size: few; D: -; J: TRBJ1-2; V: TRBV30; DNA: TGTGCCTGGACGGACCAGGGGTTAAGTGGCTACACCTTC; CDR3: CAWTDQGLSGYTF
length: 10; size: once; D: -; J: TRBJ2-7; V: TRBV6-2/TRBV6-3; DNA: TGTGCCAGCAGTAACTACGAGCAGTACTTC; CDR3: CASSNYEQYF
length: 13; size: -; D: TRBD1; J: TRBJ1-5; V: TRBV29-1; DNA: TGCAGCGTAAGACAGGGGGACGATCAGCCCCAGCATTTT; CDR3: CSVRQGDDQPQHF
length: 17; size: -; D: TRBD2; J: TRBJ2-3; V: TRBV20-1; DNA: TGCAGTGCTAGTAAGTGGACCAGCGGGATTTCCACAGATACGCAGTATTTT; CDR3: CSASKWTSGISTDTQYF
length: 15; size: -; D: -; J: TRBJ1-1; V: TRBV19; DNA: TGTGCCAGTAGTCCCCGTCGGGGGACGAACACTGAAGCTTTCTTT; CDR3: CASSPRRGTNTEAFF
length: 17; size: -; D: TRBD2; J: TRBJ2-2; V: TRBV4-2; DNA: TGTGCCAGCAGCCAAGTCGCACTAGCGGGAGCTCCCGGGGAGCTGTTTTTT; CDR3: CASSQVALAGAPGELFF
length: 10; size: -; D: -; J: TRBJ2-7; V: TRBV6-5; DNA: TGTGCCAGCGGAGACGGGACTCCCGTATTC; CDR3: CASGDGTPVF
length: 18; size: -; D: -; J: TRBJ2-6; V: TRBV14; DNA: TGTGCCAGCAGCCCCATTAGGGTCCTCAGCTCTGGGGCCAACGTCCTGACTTTC; CDR3: CASSPIRVLSSGANVLTF
length: 14; size: -; D: TRBD2; J: TRBJ2-7; V: TRBV5-4; DNA: TGTGCCAGCAGCCAACGACTAGCGCGGCACGAGCAGTACTTC; CDR3: CASSQRLARHEQYF
length: 17; size: -; D: TRBD2; J: TRBJ2-1; V: TRBV3-1/TRBV3-2; DNA: TGTGCCAGCAGCCAAGCAGCGGAGCGGGAGGGCTACAATGAGCAGTTCTTC; CDR3: CASSQAAEREGYNEQFF
length: 15; size: -; D: TRBD1; J: TRBJ2-1; V: TRBV13; DNA: TGTGCCAGCAGCTTGGGACAGATCGTCTACAATGAGCAGTTCTTC; CDR3: CASSLGQIVYNEQFF
length: 14; size: -; D: -; J: TRBJ2-5; V: TRBV5-1; DNA: TGCGCCAGCACCCGAAAGGGGGGGCAAGAGACCCAGTACTTC; CDR3: CASTRKGGQETQYF
length: 14; size: once; D: TRBD1; J: TRBJ1-1; V: TRBV28; DNA: TGTGCCAGCATCCTACAGGGGGCGGTCACTGAAGCTTTCTTT; CDR3: CASILQGAVTEAFF
length: 16; size: -; D: -; J: TRBJ1-3; V: TRBV19; DNA: TGTGCCAGTAGTATAGCTGGCGACAGCTCTGGAAACACCATATATTTT; CDR3: CASSIAGDSSGNTIYF
length: 17; size: -; D: -; J: TRBJ1-5; V: TRBV25-1; DNA: TGTGCCAGCAGTCAGTCCGGGGGCATTAAAGGCAATCAGCCCCAGCATTTT; CDR3: CASSQSGGIKGNQPQHF
length: 15; size: -; D: TRBD1; J: TRBJ1-2; V: TRBV3-1/TRBV3-2; DNA: TGTGCCAGCAGCCAAGGACAGGGCCGGATAAGTGGCTACACCTTC; CDR3: CASSQGQGRISGYTF
length: 14; size: -; D: -; J: TRBJ2-1; V: TRBV5-5; DNA: TGTGCCAGCAGCTTCAACACCCAGGGCAATGAGCAGTTCTTC; CDR3: CASSFNTQGNEQFF
length: 13; size: -; D: -; J: TRBJ1-2; V: TRBV6-6; DNA: TGTGCCAGCAGGGGTCCAGGGGTCGAGGGCTACACCTTC; CDR3: CASRGPGVEGYTF
length: 14; size: -; D: -; J: TRBJ2-7; V: TRBV5-5; DNA: -; CDR3: CASSVGPGAYEQYF
length: 16; size: -; D: TRBD1; J: TRBJ2-3; V: TRBV19; DNA: TGTGCCAGTAGTGTCCTCCGGGACAGGGGACGGGATACGCAGTATTTT; CDR3: CASSVLRDRGRDTQYF
length: 17; size: -; D: -; J: TRBJ1-2; V: TRBV7-9; DNA: TGTGCCAGCAGCTTAGGACGGGGCCGACGTCTGTTCTATGGCTACACCTTC; CDR3: CASSLGRGRRLFYGYTF
length: 11; size: -; D: -; J: TRBJ2-3; V: TRBV5-1; DNA: TGCGCCAGCAGCTTGGGACGGATGCAGTATTTT; CDR3: CASSLGRMQYF
length: 17; size: once; D: -; J: TRBJ2-7; V: TRBV3-1/TRBV3-2; DNA: TGTGCCAGCAGCCAAGGCTCGAGCGGACCTGCCTCCTACGAGCAGTACTTC; CDR3: CASSQGSSGPASYEQYF
length: 16; size: -; D: -; J: TRBJ1-2; V: TRBV29-1; DNA: TGCAGCGTTGAAGAACCTTGGGGGGGCGCCGACTATGGCTACACCTTC; CDR3: CSVEEPWGGADYGYTF
length: 15; size: -; D: TRBD2; J: TRBJ2-1; V: TRBV5-4; DNA: TGTGCCAGCAGCTTGGGCATAGCGGGAGTTCTTGAGCAGTTCTTC; CDR3: CASSLGIAGVLEQFF
length: 16; size: -; D: TRBD1; J: TRBJ1-2; V: TRBV27; DNA: TGTGCCAGCAGTCCGTTAACACAGGGGATGAACTATGGCTACACCTTC; CDR3: CASSPLTQGMNYGYTF
length: 12; size: once; D: -; J: TRBJ1-1; V: TRBV20-1; DNA: TGCAGTGCTAGTTCGGGGGAGCCTGAAGCTTTCTTT; CDR3: CSASSGEPEAFF
length: 16; size: -; D: -; J: TRBJ2-2; V: TRBV5-1; DNA: TGCGCCAGCAGCTCAAAAGGGGTAATTGACACCGGGGAGCTGTTTTTT; CDR3: CASSSKGVIDTGELFF
length: 15; size: -; D: -; J: TRBJ1-3; V: TRBV11-2; DNA: TGTGCCAGCAGCTTCCTACAGGGATCTGGAAACACCATATATTTT; CDR3: CASSFLQGSGNTIYF
length: 16; size: -; D: TRBD2; J: TRBJ2-5; V: TRBV19; DNA: TGTGCCAGTAGTTTGGGACTAGCGGAGGAGGGAGAGACCCAGTACTTC; CDR3: CASSLGLAEEGETQYF
length: 13; size: -; D: TRBD2; J: TRBJ2-1; V: TRBV6-5; DNA: TGTGCCAGCGGACTAGCGGGAATCCATGAGCAGTTCTTC; CDR3: CASGLAGIHEQFF
length: 16; size: -; D: TRBD1; J: TRBJ1-1; V: TRBV6-1; DNA: TGTGCCAGCAGTGAATTAACAGGGGTAATGAACACTGAAGCTTTCTTT; CDR3: CASSELTGVMNTEAFF
length: 15; size: -; D: TRBD2; J: TRBJ2-1; V: TRBV5-1; DNA: TGCGCCAGCAGCACACTAGCGGGAGCTAACAATGAGCAGTTCTTC; CDR3: CASSTLAGANNEQFF
length: 15; size: -; D: -; J: TRBJ1-1; V: TRBV6-1; DNA: TGTGCCAGCAGTGAAGAAGCCTCGCCGAACACTGAAGCTTTCTTT; CDR3: CASSEEASPNTEAFF
length: 14; size: -; D: -; J: TRBJ2-7; V: TRBV2; DNA: TGTGCCAGCATGTGGGCAGGGAGCCGCCACGAGCAGTACTTC; CDR3: CASMWAGSRHEQYF
length: 14; size: -; D: -; J: TRBJ1-1; V: TRBV28; DNA: TGTGCCAGCGGAGAAATTCAACGAAACACTGAAGCTTTCTTT; CDR3: CASGEIQRNTEAFF
length: 14; size: once; D: -; J: TRBJ1-2; V: TRBV10-3; DNA: TGTGCCATCAGTGGAGTCGCCGTATCCGGTGGCTACACCTTC; CDR3: CAISGVAVSGGYTF
length: 16; size: -; D: TRBD2; J: TRBJ2-4; V: TRBV5-1; DNA: TGCGCCAGCAGCTCCAGAGGGAGGGCCCCCAAAAACATTCAGTACTTC; CDR3: CASSSRGRAPKNIQYF
length: 11; size: once; D: -; J: TRBJ2-7; V: TRBV30; DNA: TGTGCCTGGAGTGTAGGGGTACCGCAGTACTTC; CDR3: CAWSVGVPQYF
length: 15; size: -; D: TRBD2; J: TRBJ2-1; V: TRBV6-1; DNA: TGTGCCAGCAGTGAGTTAGCGGGAGGTTCAAATGAGCAGTTCTTC; CDR3: CASSELAGGSNEQFF